This T cell receptor beta chain was found in a study of blood T cell repertoires in COVID-19. The repertoire was sequenced with immunoSEQ multiplex PCR; TCRdb's copy has only in-frame clones and lacks some. In the table there are about 270,000 clones, about nine tenths of which are singletons. Germline CDR1 MNHEY, CDR2 SVGAGI. V lost 6 bases, J lost 8 bases, and 5 bases stayed unmatched. The CDR3 loop spans 13 amino acids. Sequenced: PBMCs or T cells enriched from blood (not recorded which). The chain joins TRBV6-5 to TRBJ1-4; 8 bases fit TRBD1. The sequence derives from a woman in her late teens or twenties who had recovered from COVID-19. The CDR3 sequence is CASSRTGYEKLFF. The CDR3 coding sequence is TGTGCCAGCAGCAGGACAGGGTACGAAAAACTGTTTTTT.